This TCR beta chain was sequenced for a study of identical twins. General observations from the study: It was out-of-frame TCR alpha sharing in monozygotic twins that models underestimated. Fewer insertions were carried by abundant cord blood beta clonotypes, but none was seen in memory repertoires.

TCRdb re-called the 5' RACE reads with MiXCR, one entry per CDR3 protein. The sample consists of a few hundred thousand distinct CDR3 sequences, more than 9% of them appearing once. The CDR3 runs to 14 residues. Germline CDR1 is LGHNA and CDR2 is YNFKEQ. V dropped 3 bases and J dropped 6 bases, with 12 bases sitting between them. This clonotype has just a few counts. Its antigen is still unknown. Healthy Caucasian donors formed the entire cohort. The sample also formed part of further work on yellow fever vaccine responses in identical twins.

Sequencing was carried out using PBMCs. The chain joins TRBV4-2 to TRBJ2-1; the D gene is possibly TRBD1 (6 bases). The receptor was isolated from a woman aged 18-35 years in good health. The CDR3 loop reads CASSQNRDSNEQFF. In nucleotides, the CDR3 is TGTGCCAGCAGCCAGAACAGGGATAGCAATGAGCAGTTCTTC.